Listed here is a single T cell receptor beta chain. Amplification yielded TCR beta CDR3 regions, with RNA transcripts as the source. When the TCR CDR3 underwent first-round RT-PCR, the HTBI primer set was used. MiXCR was run by TCRdb on the multiplex PCR reads, yielding one entry per CDR3 protein. The sample carries around 690,000 distinct CDR3 sequences, 17% recorded once. These data come from a study of T cells in Graves' hyperthyroidism and ophthalmopathy. The CDR3 has 17 residues. Germline CDR1 and CDR2: ENHRY and SYGVKD. The trim removed 0 bases at V and 6 bases at J, leaving 8 bases unmatched. The TCR sequence derives from a man aged 50 or older with Graves' hyperthyroidism. The rearrangement links TRBV10-3 to TRBJ2-1, with 10 positions matching TRBD2. What was sequenced was blood. The CDR3 sequence: CAISESMVAGGLNEQFF. The DNA of the CDR3 is TGTGCCATCAGTGAGTCTATGGTAGCGGGAGGTCTCAATGAGCAGTTCTTC.